This TCR beta chain was captured in a study of tissue T cells after allogeneic stem cell transplantation. Study-wide findings and caveats: Anatomically similar tissues had similar TCR repertoires within each patient.

For this clone: The target antigen is unknown. Germline and genes: mouse. The sequenced fragment ends 1 residue before the CDR3 boundary, so the rest is inferred from the germline J gene.

Profiling relied on immunoSEQ multiplex PCR, and the TCRdb table lists in-frame clones only, not all of them. In the table there are roughly 45,000 clones, roughly 75% of which are singletons. The germline gives CDR1 NSHNY, CDR2 SYGAGN. The V gene lost 3 bases and the J gene lost 0 bases, with 2 bases spanning the gap. The CDR3 is 12 residues long. Sequences were obtained from sorted cells pooled from one or two spleens. The TCR was taken from a pool of C57BL/6 mice in good health. The chain couples TRBV13-1 to TRBJ2-5; D is undetermined. CDR3 region: CASSGNQDTQYF. Incomplete CDR3 DNA: TGTGCCAGCAGTGGAAACCAAGACACCCAGTAC.